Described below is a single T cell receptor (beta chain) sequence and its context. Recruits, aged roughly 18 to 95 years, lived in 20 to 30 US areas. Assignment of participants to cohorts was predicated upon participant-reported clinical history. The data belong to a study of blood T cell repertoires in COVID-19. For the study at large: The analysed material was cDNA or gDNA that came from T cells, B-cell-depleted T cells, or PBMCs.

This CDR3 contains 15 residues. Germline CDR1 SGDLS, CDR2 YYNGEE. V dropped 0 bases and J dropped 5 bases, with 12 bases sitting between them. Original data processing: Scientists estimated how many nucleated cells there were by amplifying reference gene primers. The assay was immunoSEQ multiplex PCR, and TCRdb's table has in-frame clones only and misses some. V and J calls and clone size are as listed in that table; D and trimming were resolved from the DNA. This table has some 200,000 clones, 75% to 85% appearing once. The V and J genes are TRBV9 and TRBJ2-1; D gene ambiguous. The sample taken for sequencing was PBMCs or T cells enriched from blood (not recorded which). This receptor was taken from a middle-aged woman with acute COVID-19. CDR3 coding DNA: TGTGCCAGCAGCGTAGGAGTAGCAGCTAACAATGAGCAGTTCTTC. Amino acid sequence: CASSVGVAANNEQFF.